The next 25 T cell receptor beta chains were all read from a single sample in a study of blood T cell repertoires in COVID-19 (dated by TCRdb to the early 2020s). The library relied on the immunoSEQ multiplex PCR assay. TCRdb re-hosts the immuneACCESS table, in-frame sequences only. Its copies lack some clones; in the studies checked, an unresolved V gene accounts for under half of them, and the cause for the rest is not known. This sample lists 100,000 to 150,000 clones; roughly 75% were detected once. The leading ten clones occupy about a sixth of the sample. Source material: peripheral blood. These receptors were taken from a man in his fifties or sixties with active or convalescent COVID-19.

The chain is built from TRBV3-1 (or the pseudogene TRBV3-2) and TRBJ2-1, with 7 bases that match TRBD2. This CDR3 spans 13 amino acids. V dropped 6 bases and J dropped 3; count of bases not matched to a gene: 2. Per germline, CDR1 LGHDT and CDR2 YNNKEL (reference sequence). Here the CDR3 DNA reads TGTGCCAGCAGTCCGGGGGGCTACAATGAGCAGTTCTTC. Residues: CASSPGGYNEQFF.

This sequence joins TRBV2 and TRBJ1-1, with 8 bases fitting TRBD1. Germline CDR1 and CDR2: SNHLY and FYNNEI. Trimming at V came to 4 bases and at J to 6 bases, leaving 10 bases not matched to a gene. This CDR3 spans 15 amino acids. CDR3 amino acids: CASSADRAAGAEAFF. CDR3 DNA: TGTGCCAGCAGTGCGGACAGGGCGGCCGGGGCTGAAGCTTTCTTT.

The CDR3 DNA is TGTGCCAGCAGCTTAACCTTTGGAAACACCATATATTTT. Protein: CASSLTFGNTIYF. This rearrangement joins TRBV7-3 to TRBJ1-3; D not certain. Germline assignment: CDR1 SGHTA and CDR2 FQGTGA. The CDR3 covers 13 residues. With 0 bases removed from V and 3 bases from J, the gap between germline ends came to 3 bases.

The genes are TRBV29-1 and TRBJ2-1, with 8 nucleotides matching TRBD2. The CDR3 has 16 residues. The germline CDR1 and CDR2 sequences are SQVTM and ANQGSEA. Trimming removed 4 bases from V and 4 bases from J; junction bases left unmatched: 12. The CDR3 bases are TGCAGCGTTGTATCCATGATGAGCGGGAGATACAATGAGCAGTTCTTC. Residues: CSVVSMMSGRYNEQFF.

The chain is built from TRBV18 and TRBJ2-6; D is uncertain. The CDR3 is 17 residues long. Per the germline V gene, CDR1 is KGHSH and CDR2 is LQKENI. V gave up 3 bases and J gave up 0 bases, with 12 bases separating them. As DNA, the CDR3 is TGTGCCAGCTCACCTATTACACAGAGCTCTGGGGCCAACGTCCTGACTTTC. Protein: CASSPITQSSGANVLTF.

This clone has only one observation. V usage is TRBV3-1 (or the pseudogene TRBV3-2) and J usage is TRBJ1-5; no clear D. From germline, CDR1 is LGHDT and CDR2 YNNKEL (reference sequence). V lost 0 bases, J lost 6 bases, and 12 bases lay in between. CDR3 length equals 15 residues. CDR3 coding DNA: TGTGCCAGCAGCCAAGATTCCACAGCTGGTCAGCCCCAGCATTTT. Protein product: CASSQDSTAGQPQHF.

This chain joins TRBV7-3 and TRBJ1-5; no firm D call. The germline gives CDR1 SGHTA, CDR2 FQGTGA. V lost 2 bases to trimming and J lost 3 bases, with 5 bases between them. The CDR3 covers 13 residues. CDR3 protein: CASSLGPNQPQHF. The DNA for the CDR3 is TGTGCCAGCAGCTTAGGGCCCAATCAGCCCCAGCATTTT.

The rearrangement uses TRBV7-3 and TRBJ2-1; maybe TRBD1 (6 bases). The germline gives CDR1 SGHTA, CDR2 FQGTGA. The length of the CDR3 is 14 residues. V shed 1 base and J shed 15 bases, with 19 bases lying between them. CDR3 in amino acids: CASSLSPAVQDRFF. DNA of the CDR3: TGTGCCAGCAGCTTAAGTCCCGCCGTACAGGACAGGTTCTTC.

This clone occurred once. Other DNA sequences of this sample code for an identical CDR3. This sequence joins TRBV28 and TRBJ2-1, with D possibly being TRBD2 (7 bases). CDR1 is MDHEN, CDR2 SYDVKM, per germline. V dropped 3 bases and J dropped 2 bases, with 11 bases sitting between them. The length of the CDR3 is 15 residues. Here the CDR3 reads CASSLGGGPYNEQFF. CDR3 nucleotides: TGTGCCAGCAGTTTGGGAGGGGGGCCCTACAATGAGCAGTTCTTC.

CDR3 nucleotides: TGTGCCACCAGTGATTACAGGAACACCGGGGAGCTGTTTTTT. Translation gives CATSDYRNTGELFF. V and J are TRBV24-1 and TRBJ2-2; D is ambiguous. The CDR3 runs 14 residues. The germline V and J ends were trimmed by 2 bases and 1 base, with 4 bases remaining between them. Germline V gene lookup returns CDR1 KGHDR and CDR2 SFDVKD.

The rearrangement uses TRBV12-3 or TRBV12-4 and TRBJ2-5; TRBD1 is a possible D gene (6 bases). This CDR3 comprises 13 residues. Trimming left V 6 bases short and J 4 bases short, with 12 bases between. The CDR3 protein is CASSLSGAETQYF. Here the CDR3 DNA reads TGTGCCAGCAGCTTATCAGGGGCAGAGACCCAGTACTTC.

The chain uses TRBV29-1 and TRBJ2-1, with 7 positions matching TRBD1. V was pared by 3 bases and J by 6 bases, with 2 bases of the junction left unmatched. This CDR3 region has 12 residues. CDR1 is SQVTM, CDR2 ANQGSEA, per germline. The CDR3 DNA reads as TGCAGCGTTGAGGGGGACAGCAATGAGCAGTTCTTC. This codes for CSVEGDSNEQFF.

This clone has only one observation. The chain links TRBV6-5 to TRBJ1-2, with TRBD1 identical over 8 bases. The CDR3 contains 12 residues. V shed 10 bases and J 6 bases; nucleotides not matched to a gene: 7. Germline CDR1 is MNHEY and CDR2 is SVGAGI. The CDR3 protein is CATSRGPDGYTF. The CDR3 coding sequence is TGTGCCACCAGCAGGGGGCCGGATGGCTACACCTTC.

This chain links TRBV13 with TRBJ2-1, with D maybe TRBD1 (6 bases). Germline-derived CDR1 and CDR2 are PRHDT and FYEKMQ (reference sequence). Trimming removed 3 bases from V and 8 bases from J, with 11 bases in between. This CDR3 is 13 amino acids long. The CDR3 sequence is CASSFPQGDEQFF. The CDR3 DNA follows: TGTGCCAGCAGCTTCCCACAGGGCGATGAGCAGTTCTTC. Based on the CDR3 plus reference TRBV13 and TRBJ2-1, the full variable domain is AAGVIQSPRHLIKEKRETATLKCYPIPRHDTVYWYQQGPGQDPQFLISFYEKMQSDKGSIPDRFSAQQFSDYHSELNMSSLELGDSALYFCASSFPQGDEQFFGPGTRLTVL.

The gene calls are TRBV6-2 or TRBV6-3 and TRBJ2-3, with a weak D call TRBD1 (5 bases). Germline CDR1 is MNHEY and CDR2 is SVGEGT. The CDR3 covers 15 residues. V lost 3 bases and J 4 bases, leaving 14 bases between the germline ends. The CDR3 nucleotides are TGTGCCAGCAGTTATGCAGGGTCCAATTCAGATACGCAGTATTTT. Encoded protein: CASSYAGSNSDTQYF.

This chain connects TRBV3-1 (or the pseudogene TRBV3-2) to TRBJ2-3, with D tentatively TRBD2 (5 bases). Germline lookup yields CDR1 LGHDT and CDR2 YNNKEL (reference sequence). The CDR3 extends over 16 amino acids. Deletions cut 4 bases from V and 5 bases from J, with 19 bases between. The CDR3 loop reads CASSPELGALKDTQYF. The CDR3 coding sequence is TGTGCCAGCAGCCCTGAATTGGGAGCCTTAAAAGATACGCAGTATTTT.

The V and J genes are TRBV30 and TRBJ2-7; TRBD1 matches 7 bases. Losses at the gene ends were 6 bases for V and 0 bases for J; bases not matched to a gene: 8. The CDR3 sequence is 14 residues long. Germline CDR1 GTSNPN, CDR2 SVGIG (reference sequence). The CDR3 nucleotides are TGTGCCTGCCGACGACAGGGAGCCTCCTACGAGCAGTACTTC. Amino acids: CACRRQGASYEQYF. Drawing the rest from reference TRBV30 and TRBJ2-7, the complete variable domain is SQTIHQWPATLVQPVGSPLSLECTVEGTSNPNLYWYRQAAGRGLQLLFYSVGIGQISSEVPQNLSASRPQDRQFILSSKKLLLSDSGFYLCACRRQGASYEQYFGPGTRLTVT.

V usage is TRBV4-2 and J usage is TRBJ2-3, with 9 bases fitting TRBD1. This CDR3 spans 16 amino acids. In germline, CDR1 is LGHNA, CDR2 YNFKEQ. J gave up 3 bases and V 2 bases, and 6 bases lay outside the gene matches. The CDR3 DNA reads as TGTGCCAGCAGCCAATTTGCGGGGACAGGGACAGATACGCAGTATTTT. Protein sequence: CASSQFAGTGTDTQYF.

The chain joins TRBV11-2 to TRBJ2-7, with D possibly matching TRBD2 (5 bases). This CDR3 contains 15 residues. Looked up from germline, CDR1 is SGHAT and CDR2 is FQNNGV. Between the trimmed V and J ends, which lost 5 bases and 3 bases, there was a span of 17 bases. In DNA, the CDR3 is TGTGCCAGCAGCCCTCGAAGGCTAGCAGTCTACGAGCAGTACTTC. Its translation: CASSPRRLAVYEQYF.

The count of this clone is one. The V and J genes are TRBV2 and TRBJ2-7; TRBD1 matches at 9 bases. This CDR3 comprises 14 residues. Unmatched junction bases numbered 8, after V lost 6 bases and J lost 5 bases. CDR1 is SNHLY and CDR2 is FYNNEI in the germline V gene. CDR3 DNA: TGTGCCAGCAGCGCCGGGACAGGGACGCACGAGCAGTACTTC. It specifies CASSAGTGTHEQYF.

The chain employs TRBV2 and TRBJ2-2, with 8 bases aligning to TRBD2. Germline V lookup: CDR1 SNHLY, CDR2 FYNNEI. This CDR3 contains 16 residues. Unmatched junction bases numbered 5, after V lost 4 bases and J lost 1 base. CDR3 DNA sequence: TGTGCCAGCAGTGCCGGGACTAGGGGGAACACCGGGGAGCTGTTTTTT. Amino acids: CASSAGTRGNTGELFF.

The table lists this clone with a count of one. V and J are TRBV24-1 and TRBJ1-2; D remains ambiguous. This CDR3 has 13 amino acids. Germline V gene sequence: CDR1 KGHDR, CDR2 SFDVKD. V lost 1 base and J lost 7, with 9 bases in between. CDR3 in amino acids: CATSDFRQGGYTF. CDR3 coding DNA: TGTGCCACCAGTGATTTCCGACAAGGTGGCTACACCTTC.

This chain connects TRBV19 to TRBJ1-4; 8 positions agree with TRBD1. The CDR3 length is 14 residues. Germline assignment: CDR1 LNHDA and CDR2 SQIVND (reference sequence). V lost 7 bases, J lost 5 bases, and 6 bases stayed unmatched. The CDR3 protein is CASNKGQANEKLFF. The CDR3 DNA sequence: TGTGCCAGTAATAAGGGACAGGCGAATGAAAAACTGTTTTTT.

The V call is TRBV6-2 or TRBV6-3, the J call TRBJ1-6; tentatively, D is TRBD1 (6 bases). The CDR3 is 18 amino acids. Germline V gene lookup returns CDR1 MNHEY and CDR2 SVGEGT. Trimming stripped 1 base from V and 0 bases from J, with 13 bases between. CDR3 protein: CASSYYGTPSSYNSPLHF. CDR3 nucleotides: TGTGCCAGCAGTTACTATGGGACACCGAGCTCCTATAATTCACCCCTCCACTTT.

The rearrangement uses TRBV12-3 or TRBV12-4 and TRBJ1-1; TRBD1 agrees at 7 bases. Trimming removed 6 bases from V and 8 bases from J; junction bases left unmatched: 6. CDR3 length: 12 residues. The CDR3 loop reads CASRKTGAEAFF. Written as DNA, the CDR3 is TGTGCCAGCAGAAAAACAGGGGCCGAAGCTTTCTTT.